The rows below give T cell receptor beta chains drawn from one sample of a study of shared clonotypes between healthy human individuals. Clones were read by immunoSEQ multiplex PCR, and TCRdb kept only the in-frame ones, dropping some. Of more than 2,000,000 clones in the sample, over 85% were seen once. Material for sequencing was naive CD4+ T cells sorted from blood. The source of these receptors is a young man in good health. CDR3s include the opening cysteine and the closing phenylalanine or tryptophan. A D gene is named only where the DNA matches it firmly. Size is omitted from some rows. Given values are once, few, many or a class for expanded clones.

CASSVQGPRPSEQYF	TGTGCCAGCAGTGTCCAGGGTCCGAGACCTTCCGAGCAGTACTTC	TRBV6-1	TRBJ2-7	NA	NA
CAWSVHSGVTSYEQYF	TGTGCCTGGAGTGTACATTCGGGCGTGACCTCCTACGAGCAGTACTTC	TRBV30	TRBJ2-7	NA	NA
CASQSGVEKNIQYF	TGCGCCAGCCAATCGGGGGTGGAGAAAAACATTCAGTACTTC	TRBV5-1	TRBJ2-4	NA	NA
CAWSVRQRGLSAKLFF	TGTGCCTGGAGTGTACGACAGAGGGGGTTAAGTGCAAAACTGTTTTTT	TRBV30	TRBJ1-4	NA	few
CASSIGQSSGNTIYF	TGTGCCAGTAGTATCGGACAGTCCTCTGGAAACACCATATATTTT	TRBV19	TRBJ1-3	NA	NA
CASRLSLGRRSSYEQYF	TGTGCAAGTCGCTTATCCCTGGGACGGAGGAGCTCCTACGAGCAGTACTTC	TRBV12-2	TRBJ2-7	NA	NA
CASSQWSQETQYF	TGCGCCAGCAGCCAATGGAGCCAAGAGACCCAGTACTTC	TRBV4-1	TRBJ2-5	NA	NA
CASSLGGTGSYEQYF	TGTGCCAGCAGCTTGGGTGGGACGGGATCCTACGAGCAGTACTTC	TRBV5-8	TRBJ2-7	NA	once
CASSQTDREETQYF	TGCGCCAGCAGCCAGACGGACAGGGAAGAGACCCAGTACTTC	TRBV4-3	TRBJ2-5	TRBD1	NA
CASNLGAGPNYGYTF	TGTGCCAGCAATCTGGGGGCGGGGCCTAACTATGGCTACACCTTC	TRBV5-6	TRBJ1-2	NA	NA
CASSPGTSGRGNEQFF	TGTGCCAGCTCACCCGGGACTAGCGGGAGGGGCAATGAGCAGTTCTTC	TRBV18	TRBJ2-1	TRBD2	NA
CASSSIGTSYEQYF	TGTGCCAGCAGTAGTATCGGGACTAGCTACGAGCAGTACTTC	TRBV6-6	TRBJ2-7	TRBD2	NA
CAISEGGSGTGELFF	TGTGCCATCAGTGAGGGCGGGAGTGGTACCGGGGAGCTGTTTTTT	TRBV10-3	TRBJ2-2	TRBD2	NA
CASSFNNEQFF	TGTGCCAGCAGCTTTAACAATGAGCAGTTCTTC	TRBV7-9	TRBJ2-1	NA	NA